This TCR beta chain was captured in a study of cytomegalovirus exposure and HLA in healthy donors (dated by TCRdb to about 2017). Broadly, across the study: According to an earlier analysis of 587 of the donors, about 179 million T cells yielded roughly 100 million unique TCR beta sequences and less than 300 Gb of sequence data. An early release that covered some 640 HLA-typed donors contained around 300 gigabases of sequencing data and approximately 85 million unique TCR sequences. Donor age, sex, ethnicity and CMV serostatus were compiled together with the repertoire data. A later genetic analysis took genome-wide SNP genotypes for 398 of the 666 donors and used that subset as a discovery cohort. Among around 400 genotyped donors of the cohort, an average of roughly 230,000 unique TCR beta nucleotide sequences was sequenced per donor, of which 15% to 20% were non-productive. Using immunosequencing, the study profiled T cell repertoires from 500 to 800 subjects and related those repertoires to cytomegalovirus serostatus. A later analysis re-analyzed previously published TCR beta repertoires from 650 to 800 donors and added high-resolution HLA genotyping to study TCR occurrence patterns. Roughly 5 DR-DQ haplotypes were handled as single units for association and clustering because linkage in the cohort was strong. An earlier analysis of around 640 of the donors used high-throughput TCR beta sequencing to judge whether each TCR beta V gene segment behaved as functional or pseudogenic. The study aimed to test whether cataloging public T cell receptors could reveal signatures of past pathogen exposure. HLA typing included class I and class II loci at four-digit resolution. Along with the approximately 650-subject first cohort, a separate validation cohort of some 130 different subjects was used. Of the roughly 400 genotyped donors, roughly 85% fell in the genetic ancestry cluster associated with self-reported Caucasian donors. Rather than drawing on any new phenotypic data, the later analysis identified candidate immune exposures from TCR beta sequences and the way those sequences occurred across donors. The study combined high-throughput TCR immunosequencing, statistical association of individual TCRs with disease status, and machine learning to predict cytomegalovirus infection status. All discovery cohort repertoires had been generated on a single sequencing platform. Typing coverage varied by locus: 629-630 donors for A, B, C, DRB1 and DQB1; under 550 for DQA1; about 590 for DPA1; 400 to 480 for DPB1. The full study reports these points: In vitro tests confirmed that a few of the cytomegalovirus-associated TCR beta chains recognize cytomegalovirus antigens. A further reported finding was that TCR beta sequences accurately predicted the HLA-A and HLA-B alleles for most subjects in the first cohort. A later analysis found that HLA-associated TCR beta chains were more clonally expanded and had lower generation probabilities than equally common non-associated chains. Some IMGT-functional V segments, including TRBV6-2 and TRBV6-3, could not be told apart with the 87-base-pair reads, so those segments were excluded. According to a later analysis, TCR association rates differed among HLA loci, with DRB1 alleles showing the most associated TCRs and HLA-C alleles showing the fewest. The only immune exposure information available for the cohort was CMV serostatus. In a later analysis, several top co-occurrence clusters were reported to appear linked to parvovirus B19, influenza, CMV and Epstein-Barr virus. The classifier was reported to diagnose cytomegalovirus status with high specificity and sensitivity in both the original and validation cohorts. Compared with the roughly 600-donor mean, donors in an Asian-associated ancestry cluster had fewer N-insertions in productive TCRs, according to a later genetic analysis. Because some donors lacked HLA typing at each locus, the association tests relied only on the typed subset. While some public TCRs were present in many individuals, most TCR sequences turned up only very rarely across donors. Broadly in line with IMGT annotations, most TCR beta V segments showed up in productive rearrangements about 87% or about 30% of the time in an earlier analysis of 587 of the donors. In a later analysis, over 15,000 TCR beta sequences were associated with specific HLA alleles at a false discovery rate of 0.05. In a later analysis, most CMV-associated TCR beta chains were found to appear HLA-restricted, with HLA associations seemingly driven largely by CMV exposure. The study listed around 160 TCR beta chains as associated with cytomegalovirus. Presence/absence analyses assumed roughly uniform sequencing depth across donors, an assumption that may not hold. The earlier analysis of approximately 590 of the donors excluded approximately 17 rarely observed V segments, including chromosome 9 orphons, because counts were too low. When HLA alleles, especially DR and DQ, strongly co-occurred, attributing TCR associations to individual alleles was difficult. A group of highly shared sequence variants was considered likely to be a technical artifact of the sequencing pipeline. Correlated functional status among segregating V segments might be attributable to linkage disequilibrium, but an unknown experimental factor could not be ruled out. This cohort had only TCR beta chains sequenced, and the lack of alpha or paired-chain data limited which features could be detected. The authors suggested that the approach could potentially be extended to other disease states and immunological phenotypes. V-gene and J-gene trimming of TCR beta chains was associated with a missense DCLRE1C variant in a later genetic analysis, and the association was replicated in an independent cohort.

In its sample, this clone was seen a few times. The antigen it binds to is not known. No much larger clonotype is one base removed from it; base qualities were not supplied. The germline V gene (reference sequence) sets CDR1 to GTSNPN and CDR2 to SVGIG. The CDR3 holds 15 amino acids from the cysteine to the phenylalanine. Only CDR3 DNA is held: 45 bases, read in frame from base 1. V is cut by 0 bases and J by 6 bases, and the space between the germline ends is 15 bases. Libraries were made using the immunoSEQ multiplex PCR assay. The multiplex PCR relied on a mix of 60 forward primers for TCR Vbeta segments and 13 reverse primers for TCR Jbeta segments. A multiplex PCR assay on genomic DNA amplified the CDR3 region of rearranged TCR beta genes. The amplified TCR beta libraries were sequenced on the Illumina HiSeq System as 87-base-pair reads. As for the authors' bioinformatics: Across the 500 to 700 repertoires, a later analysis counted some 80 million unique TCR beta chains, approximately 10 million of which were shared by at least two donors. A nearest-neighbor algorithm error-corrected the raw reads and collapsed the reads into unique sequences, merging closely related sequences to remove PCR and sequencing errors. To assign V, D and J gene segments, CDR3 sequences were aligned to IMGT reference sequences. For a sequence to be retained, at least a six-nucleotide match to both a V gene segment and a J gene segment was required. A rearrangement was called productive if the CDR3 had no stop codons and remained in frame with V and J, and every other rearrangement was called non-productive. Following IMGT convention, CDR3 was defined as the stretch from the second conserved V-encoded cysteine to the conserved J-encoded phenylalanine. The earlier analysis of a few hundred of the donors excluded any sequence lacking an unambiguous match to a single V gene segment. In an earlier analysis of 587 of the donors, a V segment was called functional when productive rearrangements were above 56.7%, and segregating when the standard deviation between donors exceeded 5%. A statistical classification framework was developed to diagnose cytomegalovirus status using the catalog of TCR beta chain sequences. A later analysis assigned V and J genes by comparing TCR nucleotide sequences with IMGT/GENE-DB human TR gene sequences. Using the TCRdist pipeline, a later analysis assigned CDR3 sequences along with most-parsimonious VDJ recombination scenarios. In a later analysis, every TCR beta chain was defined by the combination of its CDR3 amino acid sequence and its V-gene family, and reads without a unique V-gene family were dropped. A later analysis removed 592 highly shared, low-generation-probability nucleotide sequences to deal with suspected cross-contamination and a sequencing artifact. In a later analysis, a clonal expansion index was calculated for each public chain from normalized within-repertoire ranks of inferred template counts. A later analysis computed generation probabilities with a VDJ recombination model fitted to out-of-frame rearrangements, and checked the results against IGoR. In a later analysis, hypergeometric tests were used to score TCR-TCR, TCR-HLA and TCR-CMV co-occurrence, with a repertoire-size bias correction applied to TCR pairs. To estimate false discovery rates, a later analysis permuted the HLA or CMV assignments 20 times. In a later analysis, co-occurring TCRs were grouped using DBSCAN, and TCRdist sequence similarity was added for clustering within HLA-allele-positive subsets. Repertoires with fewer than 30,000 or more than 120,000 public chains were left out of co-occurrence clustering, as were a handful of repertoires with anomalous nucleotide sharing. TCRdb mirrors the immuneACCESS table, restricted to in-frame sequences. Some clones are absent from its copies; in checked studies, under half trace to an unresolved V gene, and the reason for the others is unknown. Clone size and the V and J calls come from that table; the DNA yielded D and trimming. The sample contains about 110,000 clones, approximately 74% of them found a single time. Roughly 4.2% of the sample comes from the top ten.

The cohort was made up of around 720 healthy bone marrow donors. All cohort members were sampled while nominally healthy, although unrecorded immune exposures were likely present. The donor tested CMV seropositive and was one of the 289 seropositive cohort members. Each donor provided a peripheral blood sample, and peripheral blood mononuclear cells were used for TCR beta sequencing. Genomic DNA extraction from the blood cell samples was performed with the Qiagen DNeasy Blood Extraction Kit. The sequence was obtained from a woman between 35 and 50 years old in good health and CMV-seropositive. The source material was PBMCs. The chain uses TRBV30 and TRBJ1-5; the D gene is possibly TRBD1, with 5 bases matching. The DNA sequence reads TGTGCCTGGAGTGTCGGCGGGGGAAGAGGTCAGCCCCAGCATTTT. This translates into CAWSVGGGRGQPQHF.